Below, 15 T cell receptor beta chains from the same sample are listed, as sequenced in a study of a mutant IDH1 vaccine in newly diagnosed glioma. Indicated time point: week 23, last vaccination. Vaccinated patients received 300 ug of mutant IDH1 20-mer peptide per dose, with topical imiquimod. These receptors have no known antigen. Clones were read by immunoSEQ multiplex PCR, and TCRdb kept only the in-frame ones, dropping some. The profile covers 25,000 to 35,000 clones, with approximately 88% appearing a single time and less than 3% taken by the ten largest. The sequenced sample was PBMCs, obtained from a glioma patient whose treatment included an IDH1 peptide vaccine. Every receptor here comes from a man aged 40-55 years with glioma.

The V call is TRBV6-1, the J call TRBJ1-2; TRBD1 agrees at 11 bases. V gave up 4 bases and J gave up 4 bases; unmatched junction bases: 8. Germline CDR1 reads MNHNS; CDR2 reads SASEGT. The CDR3 is made up of 16 amino acids. The chain's CDR3 is CASSGSGTGGAYGYTF. The CDR3 DNA is TGTGCCAGCAGTGGGTCCGGGACAGGGGGTGCCTATGGCTACACCTTC.

Written as DNA, the CDR3 is TGTGCCAGCTCACCACCTTACGTCAATGAGCAGTTCTTC. Residues: CASSPPYVNEQFF. V usage is TRBV18 and J usage is TRBJ2-1; D ambiguous. This CDR3 region has 13 residues. Trimming took off 0 bases at V and 6 bases at J, with 6 bases between the two ends. CDR1 is KGHSH and CDR2 is LQKENI in the germline V gene.

J is TRBJ2-5 and V is TRBV15, with 9 bases matching TRBD1. The germline V gene encodes CDR1 LNHNV and CDR2 YYDKDF (reference sequence). This CDR3 has 15 amino acids. J gave up 5 bases and V 1 base, and 5 bases lay outside the gene matches. The CDR3 DNA sequence: TGTGCCACCAGCAGAGTATCGACAGGGGGGGAGACCCAGTACTTC. Translating gives CATSRVSTGGETQYF.

V and J are TRBV28 and TRBJ1-2; TRBD1 is a possible D gene (6 bases). V was trimmed by 2 bases and J by 0 bases, leaving 10 bases between them. The CDR3 has 15 amino acids. Germline loops: CDR1 MDHEN, CDR2 SYDVKM. The DNA for the CDR3 is TGTGCCAGCAGTTTAGTGGGGGGCCCTAACTATGGCTACACCTTC. This sequence encodes CASSLVGGPNYGYTF.

V and J are TRBV11-1 and TRBJ1-2, with D maybe TRBD1 (5 bases). Germline CDR1 is SGHAT and CDR2 is FQDESV (reference sequence). The CDR3 contains 15 residues. Trimming took off 2 bases at V and 0 bases at J, with 10 bases between the two ends. The CDR3 DNA reads as TGTGCCAGCAGCTTATTAAGAGGGGCTAACTATGGCTACACCTTC. Translated, it gives CASSLLRGANYGYTF.

DNA of the CDR3: TGTGCCAGTAGTATGGGACAGGGGGCAGAATCACCCCTCCACTTT. This encodes CASSMGQGAESPLHF. The V gene is TRBV19, the J gene TRBJ1-6, with 12 positions matching TRBD1. The ends lost 3 bases at V and 10 bases at J; junction bases unmatched: 4. The CDR3 sequence is 15 residues long. The germline V gene has CDR1 LNHDA and CDR2 SQIVND (reference sequence).

CDR3 in DNA: TGTGCCAGCAGTTTGCTAGCGGGAGCCGGGGAGCTGTTTTTT. Translation gives CASSLLAGAGELFF. This chain joins TRBV27 and TRBJ2-2, with 10 positions matching TRBD2. CDR3 length: 14 amino acids. V shed 3 bases and J 6 bases; nucleotides not matched to a gene: 1. In germline, CDR1 is MNHEY, CDR2 SMNVEV (reference sequence).

The genes are TRBV18 and TRBJ1-5; D unresolved. CDR3 length equals 15 residues. V was pared by 3 bases and J by 5 bases, with 14 bases between. Per the germline V gene, CDR1 is KGHSH and CDR2 is LQKENI. The CDR3 DNA reads as TGTGCCAGCTCACCCTCCCGGATAACGGATCAGCCCCAGCATTTT. It codes for CASSPSRITDQPQHF.

J is TRBJ2-2 and V is TRBV7-9, with D hard to call. Germline loops: CDR1 SEHNR, CDR2 FQNEAQ (reference sequence). V was clipped by 3 bases and J by 5 bases, with 10 bases between them. The CDR3 extends over 14 amino acids. The CDR3 sequence is CASSFQDVTGELFF. For the CDR3, the DNA is TGTGCCAGCAGCTTTCAGGATGTTACCGGGGAGCTGTTTTTT.

The chain is built from TRBV6-1 and TRBJ1-4; D is unresolved. This CDR3 is built from 14 residues. Trimming removed 6 bases from V and 4 bases from J, with 12 bases in between. Germline V lookup: CDR1 MNHNS, CDR2 SASEGT. The CDR3 loop reads CASRGTPNNEKLFF. The CDR3 coding sequence is TGTGCCAGCAGGGGTACCCCGAATAATGAAAAACTGTTTTTT.

Only one count was recorded for this clone. The chain joins TRBV5-6 to TRBJ1-1, with D possibly being TRBD1 (6 bases). V dropped 1 base and J dropped 1 base, with 14 bases sitting between them. Germline V lookup: CDR1 SGHDT, CDR2 YYEEEE. This CDR3 has 16 residues. The DNA of the CDR3 is TGTGCCAGCAGCTTGTGGCAGGGGATAAGGAACACTGAAGCTTTCTTT. It codes for CASSLWQGIRNTEAFF.

This chain joins TRBV4-1 and TRBJ1-1, with D maybe TRBD1 (5 bases). CDR1 is MGHRA, CDR2 YSYEKL, per germline. This CDR3 region has 12 residues. The germline V and J ends were trimmed by 7 bases and 6 bases, with 12 bases remaining between them. Here the CDR3 reads CASTHEGSEAFF. The DNA for the CDR3 is TGCGCCAGCACCCACGAGGGGTCTGAAGCTTTCTTT.

This chain joins TRBV19 and TRBJ1-5; D remains unclear. Trimming took 0 bases from V and 2 from J, leaving 14 bases between them. Germline CDR1 and CDR2: LNHDA and SQIVND (reference sequence). The CDR3 extends over 17 amino acids. CDR3 sequence (DNA): TGTGCCAGTAGTATAGATCAACAAAAGAGGGGCAATCAGCCCCAGCATTTT. As protein: CASSIDQQKRGNQPQHF.

The J gene is TRBJ1-3, the V gene TRBV25-1; D uncertain. Trimming took 3 bases from V and 4 from J, leaving 7 bases between them. CDR1 and CDR2 (germline): MGHDK, SYGVNS. The CDR3 covers 13 residues. CDR3 loop: CASSEPGGNTIYF. In DNA, the CDR3 is TGTGCCAGCAGTGAGCCCGGGGGAAACACCATATATTTT.

This chain uses TRBV5-4 with TRBJ2-3; unclear D gene. The ends were cut back, 0 bases at V and 0 bases at J, with 11 bases in the middle. Germline loops: CDR1 SGHNT, CDR2 YYREEE (reference sequence). The CDR3 has 16 residues. The DNA of the CDR3 is TGTGCCAGCAGCTTGGCCCAGCGCCGTAGCACAGATACGCAGTATTTT. This gives the protein CASSLAQRRSTDTQYF.